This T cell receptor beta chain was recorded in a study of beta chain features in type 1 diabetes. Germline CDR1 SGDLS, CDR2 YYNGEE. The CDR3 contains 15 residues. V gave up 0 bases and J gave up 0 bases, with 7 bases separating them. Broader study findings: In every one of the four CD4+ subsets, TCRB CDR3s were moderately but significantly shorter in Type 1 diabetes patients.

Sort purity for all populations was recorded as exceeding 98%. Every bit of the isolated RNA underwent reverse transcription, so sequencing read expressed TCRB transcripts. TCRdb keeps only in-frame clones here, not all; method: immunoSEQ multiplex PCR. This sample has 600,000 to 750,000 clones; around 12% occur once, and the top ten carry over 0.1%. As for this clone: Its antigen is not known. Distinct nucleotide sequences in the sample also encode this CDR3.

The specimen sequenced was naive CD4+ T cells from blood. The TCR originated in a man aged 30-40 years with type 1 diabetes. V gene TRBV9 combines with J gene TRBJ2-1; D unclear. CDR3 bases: TGTGCCAGCAGCGTAGGAGCGAGCTCCTACAATGAGCAGTTCTTC. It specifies CASSVGASSYNEQFF.